Following are 14 T cell receptor beta chains from one sample sequenced in a study of blood T cells in healthy people across ages. A sample-barcoded 5' primer and a J-beta primer mix were used in a second PCR of roughly 7 to 11 cycles. TCRdb independently ran MiXCR on the 5' RACE reads; one entry per CDR3 protein. This table holds roughly 1,500,000 distinct CDR3 sequences, about 43% found once. Sequenced: blood. The receptor set was obtained from a woman under 30 in good health.

The V and J genes are TRBV5-1 and TRBJ2-7; 7 bases fit TRBD2. After removal of 0 bases from V and 6 bases from J, the junction contained 3 bases not matched to a gene. In germline, CDR1 is SGHRS, CDR2 YFSETQ. CDR3 length equals 13 residues. CDR3 sequence: CASSLAGGFEQYF. CDR3 sequence (DNA): TGCGCCAGCAGCTTGGCGGGAGGATTCGAGCAGTACTTC.

This clonotype is a singleton in its sample. The V call is TRBV7-2, the J call TRBJ2-7; 16 bases fit TRBD2. CDR3 length: 20 amino acids. V dropped 5 bases and J dropped 3; count of bases not matched to a gene: 16. Looked up from germline, CDR1 is SGHTA and CDR2 is FQGNSA. The CDR3 DNA reads as TGTGCCAGCAGCCATAGAGGTTCGGGACTAGCGGGAGGGCCCGGCTACGAGCAGTACTTC. Amino acids: CASSHRGSGLAGGPGYEQYF.

The chain uses TRBV7-9 and TRBJ1-2; D perhaps matches TRBD1 (5 bases). This CDR3 is built from 13 residues. Trimming removed 5 bases from V and 3 bases from J, with 10 bases in between. Germline V gene lookup returns CDR1 SEHNR and CDR2 FQNEAQ (reference sequence). The CDR3 sequence is CASSPSRDYGYTF. The CDR3 nucleotides read TGTGCCAGCAGCCCCTCCAGGGACTATGGCTACACCTTC.

The chain links TRBV5-6 to TRBJ1-5; D may be TRBD1 (5 bases). The CDR3 loop spans 14 amino acids. V lost 3 bases and J 4 bases, leaving 11 bases between the germline ends. Looked up from germline, CDR1 is SGHDT and CDR2 is YYEEEE. The CDR3 coding sequence is TGTGCCAGCAGCTACGGGACGGATAATCAGCCCCAGCATTTT. Residues: CASSYGTDNQPQHF.

This clonotype has a handful of counts. The chain carries TRBV12-3 or TRBV12-4 and TRBJ1-5; D gene ambiguous. Trimming took 5 bases from V and 3 from J, leaving 11 bases between them. The CDR3 runs to 14 residues. The CDR3 nucleotides read TGTGCCAGCAGTCTCGGACCCCCCAATCAGCCCCAGCATTTT. It codes for CASSLGPPNQPQHF.

The chain recombines TRBV20-1 with TRBJ2-5; D not resolved. The J call may not be correct, given that the DNA end is closer to TRBJ2-7. CDR3 length: 12 amino acids. Germline V gives CDR1 DFQATT, CDR2 SNEGSKA (reference sequence). The CDR3 sequence: CSARTASYEQYF. The CDR3 region has the DNA TGCAGTGCTAGAACAGCTTCCTACGAGCAGTACTTC.

The genes are TRBV6-5 and TRBJ2-4; possibly TRBD1 or TRBD2 for D (6 bases each). V lost 0 bases and J 9 bases, leaving 15 bases between the germline ends. CDR1 and CDR2 from the germline V gene are MNHEY and SVGAGI. This CDR3 spans 15 amino acids. The CDR3 bases are TGTGCCAGCAGTTACTCCGACAGGCTCGGGGGCATTCAGTACTTC. Encoded protein: CASSYSDRLGGIQYF.

V gene TRBV20-1 combines with J gene TRBJ1-1; D gene unclear. Trimming took 6 bases from V and 0 from J, leaving 8 bases between them. Germline V gene data show CDR1 as DFQATT and CDR2 as SNEGSKA (reference sequence). The CDR3 spans 12 residues. The CDR3 loop is CSATSLNTEAFF. The CDR3, as DNA: TGCAGTGCCACTTCGTTGAACACTGAAGCTTTCTTT.

The gene calls are TRBV6-2 or TRBV6-3 and TRBJ2-7; D is possibly TRBD2 (6 bases). The CDR3 is 14 residues long. CDR1 is MNHEY, CDR2 SVGEGT, per germline. V lost 2 bases and J 5 bases, leaving 13 bases between the germline ends. CDR3 amino acids: CASSYPPGVDEQYF. The CDR3 DNA reads TGTGCCAGCAGTTACCCCCCGGGGGTGGACGAGCAGTACTTC.

Concerning this clonotype itself: A junction end diverges from the germline sequence, so it may reflect a read error. V usage is TRBV6-1 and J usage is TRBJ1-5; D perhaps matches TRBD1 (6 bases). This CDR3 region has 14 residues. Germline V gene sequence: CDR1 MNHNS, CDR2 SASEGT. CDR3 sequence (DNA): TGTGCCAGCAGGGAAGGGGGAAGCAATCAGCCCCAGCATTTT. It is translated as CASREGGSNQPQHF.

This rearrangement joins TRBV25-1 to TRBJ2-7; TRBD2 might be the D (6 bases). The V end lost 4 bases, the J end lost 7 bases, and 23 bases lay between the germline ends. From germline, CDR1 is MGHDK and CDR2 SYGVNS. The CDR3 loop spans 16 amino acids. This CDR3 reads CASSGTTGVMSNEQYF. The CDR3 nucleotides read TGTGCCAGCAGTGGGACTACAGGTGTTATGAGCAATGAGCAGTACTTC.

This sequence joins TRBV29-1 and TRBJ2-7; no reliable D call. The CDR3 sequence is 13 residues long. Germline CDR1 reads SQVTM; CDR2 reads ANQGSEA. The V end lost 5 bases, the J end lost 2 bases, and 13 bases lay between the germline ends. CDR3 in amino acids: CSVRTPFPYEQYF. In nucleotides, the CDR3 is TGCAGCGTTAGGACGCCTTTCCCCTACGAGCAGTACTTC.

Concerning this clonotype: One junction end disagrees with the germline gene, perhaps due to a read error. The chain employs TRBV12-3 or TRBV12-4 and TRBJ2-3; D may be TRBD2 (5 bases). The CDR3 length is 14 residues. CDR3 loop: CASREGVRTDTRYF. CDR3 DNA sequence: TGTGCCAGCAGAGAGGGAGTTCGTACAGATACGCGGTATTTT.

The chain combines TRBV5-1 with TRBJ2-2, with a tentative D call TRBD2 (5 bases). The germline CDR1 and CDR2 sequences are SGHRS and YFSETQ. V lost 4 bases and J lost 4, with 11 bases in between. The length of the CDR3 is 14 residues. The CDR3 coding sequence is TGCGCCAGCAGCATTACTGGAGGCACCGGGGAGCTGTTTTTT. As protein: CASSITGGTGELFF.